This T cell receptor (beta chain) was identified in a study of blood T cell repertoires in COVID-19. About the study: COVID-19 samples collected from the United States, Italy and Spain covered acute and convalescent phases. From T cells, B-cell-depleted T cells, or PBMCs came the material, which was cDNA or gDNA.

Per the authors' pipeline: The assay estimated nucleated cells by amplifying reference gene primers. This table comes from immunoSEQ multiplex PCR, and its TCRdb copy is limited to in-frame clones, with some not included. D and trimming were read from the DNA, whereas the V and J calls and clone size are those reported in that table. The repertoire has around 50,000 clones, around 92% of them found once; the top ten carry over 2%. V was clipped by 2 bases and J by 5 bases, with 15 bases between them. The CDR3 is made up of 15 amino acids. The germline gives CDR1 KGHSH, CDR2 LQKENI. The sequenced sample consisted of peripheral blood. The TCR was taken from a human donor in a cohort sampled during active COVID-19. This chain uses TRBV18 with TRBJ1-2; D is possibly TRBD1 (6 bases). The CDR3 sequence is CASSPRTEQSYGYTF. The CDR3 DNA follows: TGTGCCAGCTCACCAAGGACAGAGCAATCTTATGGCTACACCTTC. Using reference TRBV18 and TRBJ1-2 for the parts outside the CDR3, the full variable domain is NAGVMQNPRHLVRRRGQEARLRCSPMKGHSHVYWYRQLPEEGLKFMVYLQKENIIDESGMPKERFSAEFPKEGPSILRIQQVVRGDSAAYFCASSPRTEQSYGYTFGSGTRLTVV.